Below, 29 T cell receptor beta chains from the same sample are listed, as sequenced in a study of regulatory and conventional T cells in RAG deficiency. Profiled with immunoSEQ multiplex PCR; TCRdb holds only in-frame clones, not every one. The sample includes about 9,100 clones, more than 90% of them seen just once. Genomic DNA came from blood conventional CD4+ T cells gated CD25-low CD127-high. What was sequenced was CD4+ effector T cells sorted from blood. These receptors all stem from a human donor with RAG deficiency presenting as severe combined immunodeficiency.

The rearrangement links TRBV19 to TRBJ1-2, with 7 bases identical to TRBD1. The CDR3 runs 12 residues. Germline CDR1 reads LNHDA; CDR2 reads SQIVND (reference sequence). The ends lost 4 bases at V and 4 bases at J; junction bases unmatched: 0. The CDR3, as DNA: TGTGCCAGTAGTACAGGGGGCTATGGCTACACCTTC. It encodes CASSTGGYGYTF. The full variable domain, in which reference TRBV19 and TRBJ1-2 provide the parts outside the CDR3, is DGGITQSPKYLFRKEGQNVTLSCEQNLNHDAMYWYRQDPGQGLRLIYYSQIVNDFQKGDIAEGYSVSREKKESFPLTVTSAQKNPTAFYLCASSTGGYGYTFGSGTRLTVV.

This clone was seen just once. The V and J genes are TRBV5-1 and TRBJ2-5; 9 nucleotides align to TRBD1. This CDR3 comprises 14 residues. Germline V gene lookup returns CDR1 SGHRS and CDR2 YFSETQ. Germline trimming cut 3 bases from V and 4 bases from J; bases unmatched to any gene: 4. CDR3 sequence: CASSSRTGAETQYF. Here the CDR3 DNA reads TGCGCCAGCAGCTCTCGGACAGGGGCAGAGACCCAGTACTTC.

CDR3 bases: TGCAGCGTTGAATTTGGTATACAAGAGACCCAGTACTTC. Encoded protein: CSVEFGIQETQYF. The chain couples TRBV29-1 to TRBJ2-5; D ambiguous. This CDR3 has 13 amino acids. Germline loops: CDR1 SQVTM, CDR2 ANQGSEA. Deletions cut 2 bases from V and 2 bases from J, with 9 bases between.

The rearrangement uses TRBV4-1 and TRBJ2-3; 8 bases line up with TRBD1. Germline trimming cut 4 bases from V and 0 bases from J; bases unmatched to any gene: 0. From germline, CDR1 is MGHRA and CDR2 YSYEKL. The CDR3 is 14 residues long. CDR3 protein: CASSRDRSTDTQYF. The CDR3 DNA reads TGCGCCAGCAGCCGGGACAGGAGCACAGATACGCAGTATTTT.

The CDR3 sequence: CASSYGALPSTDTQYF. The CDR3 nucleotides read TGTGCCAGCAGTTACGGGGCTCTACCTAGCACAGATACGCAGTATTTT. The chain couples TRBV6-6 to TRBJ2-3, with D possibly being TRBD1 (5 bases). The germline V gene has CDR1 MNHNY and CDR2 SVGAGI (reference sequence). Deletions cut 2 bases from V and 0 bases from J, with 12 bases between. CDR3 size: 16 residues.

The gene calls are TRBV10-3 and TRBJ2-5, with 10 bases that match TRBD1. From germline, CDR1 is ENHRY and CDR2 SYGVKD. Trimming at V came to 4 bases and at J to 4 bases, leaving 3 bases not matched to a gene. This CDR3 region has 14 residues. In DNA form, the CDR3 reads TGTGCCATCAGTGGGACAGGGGGTCCAGAGACCCAGTACTTC. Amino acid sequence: CAISGTGGPETQYF.

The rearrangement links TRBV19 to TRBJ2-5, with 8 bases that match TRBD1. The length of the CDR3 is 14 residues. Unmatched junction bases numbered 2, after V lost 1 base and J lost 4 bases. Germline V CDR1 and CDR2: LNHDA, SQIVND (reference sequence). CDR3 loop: CASSIVQGAETQYF. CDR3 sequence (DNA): TGTGCCAGTAGTATAGTCCAGGGGGCAGAGACCCAGTACTTC.

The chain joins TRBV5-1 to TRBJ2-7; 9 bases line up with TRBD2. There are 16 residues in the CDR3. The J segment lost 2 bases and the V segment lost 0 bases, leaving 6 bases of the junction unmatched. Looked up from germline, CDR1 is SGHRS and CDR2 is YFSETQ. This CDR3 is CASSLVLAGKPYEQYF. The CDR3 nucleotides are TGCGCCAGCAGCTTGGTCCTAGCGGGGAAACCCTACGAGCAGTACTTC.

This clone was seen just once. CDR3 amino acids: CASSYGGHDYGYTF. The CDR3 DNA is TGTGCCAGCAGCTATGGGGGGCACGACTATGGCTACACCTTC. The chain links TRBV11-2 to TRBJ1-2; maybe TRBD1 (6 bases). Trimming stripped 4 bases from V and 3 bases from J, with 12 bases between. CDR1 SGHAT and CDR2 FQNNGV come from the germline V gene. The CDR3 has 14 residues.

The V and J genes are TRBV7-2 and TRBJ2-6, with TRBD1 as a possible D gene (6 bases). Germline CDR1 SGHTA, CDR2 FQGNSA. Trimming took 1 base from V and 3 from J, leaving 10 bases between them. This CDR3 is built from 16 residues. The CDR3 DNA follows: TGTGCCAGCAGCTTAGACAGGGATATTGGGGCCAACGTCCTGACTTTC. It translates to CASSLDRDIGANVLTF.

CDR3 sequence (DNA): TGTGCCAGCAACCAGGGGGCAGGGTCCCAAGAGACCCAGTACTTC. This sequence encodes CASNQGAGSQETQYF. The chain recombines TRBV7-9 with TRBJ2-5, with 8 nucleotides matching TRBD1. From germline, CDR1 is SEHNR and CDR2 FQNEAQ (reference sequence). The CDR3 runs to 15 residues. V was pared by 7 bases and J by 1 base, with 8 bases of the junction left unmatched.

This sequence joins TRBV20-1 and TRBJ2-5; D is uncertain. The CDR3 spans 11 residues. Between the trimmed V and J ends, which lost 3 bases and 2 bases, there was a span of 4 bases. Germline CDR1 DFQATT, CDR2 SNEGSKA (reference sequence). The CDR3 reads CSASRQETQYF. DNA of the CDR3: TGCAGTGCTAGCAGGCAAGAGACCCAGTACTTC.

CDR3 amino acids: CASGPLGVAQPQHF. The CDR3 DNA reads as TGTGCCAGCGGCCCGCTGGGAGTAGCTCAGCCCCAGCATTTT. This sequence joins TRBV7-9 and TRBJ1-5; D is unresolved. Trimming cost V 8 bases and J 6 bases, with 17 bases left between them. There are 14 residues in the CDR3. The V gene's germline CDR1 is SEHNR and CDR2 FQNEAQ (reference sequence).

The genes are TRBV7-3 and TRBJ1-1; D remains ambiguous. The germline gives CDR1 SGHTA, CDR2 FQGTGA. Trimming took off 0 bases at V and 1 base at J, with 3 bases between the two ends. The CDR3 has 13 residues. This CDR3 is CASSLTGNTEAFF. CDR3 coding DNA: TGTGCCAGCAGCTTAACGGGGAACACTGAAGCTTTCTTT.

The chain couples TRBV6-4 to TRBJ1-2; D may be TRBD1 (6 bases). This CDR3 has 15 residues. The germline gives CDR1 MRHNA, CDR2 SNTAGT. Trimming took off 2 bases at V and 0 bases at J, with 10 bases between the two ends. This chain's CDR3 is CASSDAGAPNYGYTF. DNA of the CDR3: TGTGCCAGCAGTGACGCGGGGGCGCCTAACTATGGCTACACCTTC.

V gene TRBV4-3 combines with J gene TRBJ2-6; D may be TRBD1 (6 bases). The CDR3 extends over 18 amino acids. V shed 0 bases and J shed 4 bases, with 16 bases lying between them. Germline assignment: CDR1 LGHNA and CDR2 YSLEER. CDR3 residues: CASSQEVHRVAGANVLTF. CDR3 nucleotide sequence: TGCGCCAGCAGCCAAGAGGTTCACAGGGTAGCAGGGGCCAACGTCCTGACTTTC.

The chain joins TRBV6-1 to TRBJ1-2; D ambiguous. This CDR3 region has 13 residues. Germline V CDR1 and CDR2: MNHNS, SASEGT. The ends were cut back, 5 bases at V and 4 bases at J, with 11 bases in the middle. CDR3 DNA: TGTGCCAGCAGTCGTCGGGGAGTCTATGGCTACACCTTC. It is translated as CASSRRGVYGYTF.

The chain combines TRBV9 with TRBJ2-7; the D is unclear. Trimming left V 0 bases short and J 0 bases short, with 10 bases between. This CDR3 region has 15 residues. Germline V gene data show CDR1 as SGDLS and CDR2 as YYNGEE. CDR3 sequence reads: CASSVGGMNSYEQYF. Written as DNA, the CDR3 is TGTGCCAGCAGCGTAGGTGGAATGAACTCCTACGAGCAGTACTTC.

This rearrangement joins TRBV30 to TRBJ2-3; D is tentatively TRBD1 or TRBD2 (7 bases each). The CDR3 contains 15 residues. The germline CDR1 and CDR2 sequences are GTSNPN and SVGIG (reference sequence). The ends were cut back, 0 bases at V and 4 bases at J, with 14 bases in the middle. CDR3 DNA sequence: TGTGCCTGGAGTGTACTCAGGGGGAGGGCAGATACGCAGTATTTT. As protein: CAWSVLRGRADTQYF.

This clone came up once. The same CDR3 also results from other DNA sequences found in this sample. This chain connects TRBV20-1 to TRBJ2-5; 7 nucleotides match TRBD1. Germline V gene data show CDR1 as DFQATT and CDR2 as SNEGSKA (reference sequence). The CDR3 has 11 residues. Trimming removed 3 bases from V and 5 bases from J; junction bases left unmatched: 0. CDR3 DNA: TGCAGTGCTAGGGACAGGGAGACCCAGTACTTC. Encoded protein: CSARDRETQYF.

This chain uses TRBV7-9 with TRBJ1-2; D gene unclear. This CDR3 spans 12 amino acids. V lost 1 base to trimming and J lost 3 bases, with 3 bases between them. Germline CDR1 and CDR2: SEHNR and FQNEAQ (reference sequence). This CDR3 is CASSLGHYGYTF. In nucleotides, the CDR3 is TGTGCCAGCAGCTTAGGACACTATGGCTACACCTTC.

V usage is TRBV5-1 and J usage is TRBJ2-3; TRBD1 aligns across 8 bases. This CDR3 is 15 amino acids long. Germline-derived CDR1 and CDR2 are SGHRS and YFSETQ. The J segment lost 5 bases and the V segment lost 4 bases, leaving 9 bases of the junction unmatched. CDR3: CASSPDRGVVDTQYF. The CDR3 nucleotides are TGCGCCAGCAGCCCCGACAGGGGAGTTGTAGATACGCAGTATTTT.

The CDR3 region is CASSVRDGSYEQYF. The CDR3 DNA is TGTGCCAGCAGCGTCCGGGACGGATCCTACGAGCAGTACTTC. The chain combines TRBV7-9 with TRBJ2-7, with D perhaps matching TRBD1 or TRBD2 (5 bases each). CDR3 size: 14 residues. Germline loops: CDR1 SEHNR, CDR2 FQNEAQ (reference sequence). V lost 5 bases and J lost 1, with 12 bases in between.

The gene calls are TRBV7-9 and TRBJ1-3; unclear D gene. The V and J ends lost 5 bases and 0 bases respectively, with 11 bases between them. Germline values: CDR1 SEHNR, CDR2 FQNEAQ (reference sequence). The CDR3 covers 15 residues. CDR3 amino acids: CASSPSPHSGNTIYF. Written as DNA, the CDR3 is TGTGCCAGCAGCCCAAGTCCCCACTCTGGAAACACCATATATTTT.

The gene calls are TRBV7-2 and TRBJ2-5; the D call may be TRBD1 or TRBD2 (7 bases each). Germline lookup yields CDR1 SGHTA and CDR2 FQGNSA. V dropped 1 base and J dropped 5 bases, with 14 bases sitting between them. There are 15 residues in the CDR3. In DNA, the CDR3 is TGTGCCAGCAGCTTAGGAGCAGGGGGGGCGGAGACCCAGTACTTC. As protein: CASSLGAGGAETQYF. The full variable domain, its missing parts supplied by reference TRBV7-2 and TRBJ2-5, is GAGVSQSPSNKVTEKGKDVELRCDPISGHTALYWYRQSLGQGLEFLIYFQGNSAPDKSGLPSDRFSAERTGGSVSTLTIQRTQQEDSAVYLCASSLGAGGAETQYFGPGTRLLVL.

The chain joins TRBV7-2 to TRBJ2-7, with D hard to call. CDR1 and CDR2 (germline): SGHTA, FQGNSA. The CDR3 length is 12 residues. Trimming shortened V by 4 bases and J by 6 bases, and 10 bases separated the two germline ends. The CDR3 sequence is CASSSHAGEQYF. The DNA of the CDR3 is TGTGCCAGCAGCTCTCACGCAGGCGAGCAGTACTTC.

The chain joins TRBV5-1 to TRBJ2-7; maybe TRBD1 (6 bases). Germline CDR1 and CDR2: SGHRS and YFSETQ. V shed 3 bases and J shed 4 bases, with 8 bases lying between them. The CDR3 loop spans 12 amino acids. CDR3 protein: CASSSGQYEQYF. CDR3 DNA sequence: TGCGCCAGCAGCTCGGGACAATACGAGCAGTACTTC.

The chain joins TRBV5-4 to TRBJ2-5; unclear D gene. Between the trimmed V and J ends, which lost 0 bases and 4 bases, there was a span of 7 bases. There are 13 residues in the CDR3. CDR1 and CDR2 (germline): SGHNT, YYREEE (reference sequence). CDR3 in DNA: TGTGCCAGCAGCTTGGCCTTGAGAGAGACCCAGTACTTC. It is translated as CASSLALRETQYF.

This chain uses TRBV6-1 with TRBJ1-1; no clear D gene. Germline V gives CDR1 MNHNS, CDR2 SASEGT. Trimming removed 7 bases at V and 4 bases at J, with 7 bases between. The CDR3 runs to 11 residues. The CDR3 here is CASTVVTEAFF. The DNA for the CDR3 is TGTGCCAGCACCGTGGTCACTGAAGCTTTCTTT.